This TCR beta chain was obtained from a study of T cell responses to AZD1222 COVID-19 vaccine. Looked up from germline, CDR1 is MDHEN and CDR2 is SYDVKM. This CDR3 spans 15 amino acids. V was trimmed by 5 bases and J by 3 bases, leaving 14 bases between them. TCRdb's table, derived via immunoSEQ multiplex PCR, lists solely in-frame clones and lacks some. The repertoire consists of some 40,000 clones, with around three quarters occurring once and the leading ten covering under 5%. This receptor was taken from an adult in good health. The chain carries TRBV28 and TRBJ1-5, with D possibly TRBD1 on 5 matching bases. The sequencing used peripheral blood, collected on day 0 of AZD1222 vaccination. The CDR3 DNA reads as TGTGCCAGCAGTCAATTAGACAGCGTCAATCAGCCCCAGCATTTT. As protein: CASSQLDSVNQPQHF.